A selection of T cell receptor beta chains follows, all from one sample in a study of shared clonotypes between healthy human individuals. Measured with immunoSEQ multiplex PCR; TCRdb has only the in-frame clones, and not every one. This table holds around 1,000,000 clones, 77% found once. Sequenced material: memory CD4+ T cells from PBMCs. These receptors originate from a man in his late teens or twenties in good health. Some clones in this sample may be carry-over from other donors' samples. Both conserved end residues are part of each CDR3. Each record gives: clone size, J gene, CDR3 length, D gene, V gene, CDR3 protein, CDR3 DNA. D genes are given only for firm matches. The listing skips clone size in some rows; elsewhere it reads once, few, many or a size class.

.	TRBJ2-2	14	.	TRBV5-4	CASSFEQGPRELFF	TGTGCCAGCAGCTTCGAACAGGGCCCCCGGGAGCTGTTTTTT
many	TRBJ2-1	21	TRBD2	TRBV7-8	CASNRASGGSGALSSYNEQFF	TGTGCCAGCAACCGGGCTTCGGGCGGGAGTGGGGCGCTTAGCTCCTACAATGAGCAGTTCTTC
.	TRBJ1-6	15	TRBD1	TRBV5-1	CASSTGTGALAPLHF	TGCGCCAGCAGTACCGGGACAGGGGCCTTGGCACCCCTCCACTTT
many	TRBJ1-2	14	.	TRBV5-1	CASRWGPTNYGYTF	TGCGCCAGCCGCTGGGGGCCCACTAACTATGGCTACACCTTC
once	TRBJ2-2	16	TRBD1	TRBV11-2	CASSLRQGVNTGELFF	TGTGCCAGCAGCTTAAGACAGGGCGTAAACACCGGGGAGCTGTTTTTT
.	TRBJ2-3	15	TRBD2	TRBV25-1	CASTPSGRAVDTQYF	TGTGCCAGCACTCCGAGCGGGAGGGCCGTGGATACGCAGTATTTT
.	TRBJ2-5	14	.	TRBV5-1	CASSLISGAETQYF	TGCGCCAGCAGCTTGATTTCAGGCGCGGAGACCCAGTACTTC
.	TRBJ2-7	14	.	TRBV18	CASSPVVPTYEQYF	TGTGCCAGCTCACCTGTGGTACCCACCTACGAGCAGTACTTC
.	TRBJ2-3	12	TRBD2	TRBV25-1	CASSESGGAQYF	TGTGCCAGCAGTGAATCGGGAGGCGCGCAGTATTTT
.	TRBJ2-5	13	.	TRBV5-1	CASRTAPQETQYF	TGCGCCAGCAGGACAGCCCCCCAAGAGACCCAGTACTTC
.	TRBJ2-2	14	.	TRBV28	CASTWARNTGELFF	TGTGCCAGCACCTGGGCCCGGAACACCGGGGAGCTGTTTTTT
.	TRBJ2-2	13	.	TRBV7-8	CASSSGQSGELFF	TGTGCCAGCAGCTCAGGACAGAGCGGGGAGCTGTTTTTT
.	TRBJ2-2	17	.	TRBV4-3	CASSQVLETGNTGELFF	TGCGCCAGCAGCCAAGTATTGGAGACAGGGAACACCGGGGAGCTGTTTTTT
few	TRBJ2-4	14	.	TRBV6-1	CAAATDQAKNIQYF	TGTGCCGCGGCGACCGACCAGGCCAAAAACATTCAGTACTTC
.	TRBJ2-7	15	TRBD2	TRBV4-1	CASSPREKTSYEQYF	TGCGCCAGCAGCCCGCGGGAGAAGACCTCCTACGAGCAGTACTTC
.	TRBJ1-3	13	.	TRBV2	CATSRGGGNTIYF	TGTGCCACCTCTAGGGGGGGTGGAAACACCATATATTTT
.	TRBJ2-7	12	TRBD1	TRBV29-1	CSGGTGTYEQYF	TGCAGCGGGGGGACAGGAACCTACGAGCAGTACTTC
.	TRBJ2-3	16	.	TRBV11-2	CASSLDRGIVTDTQYF	TGTGCCAGCAGCTTAGACCGAGGGATCGTCACAGATACGCAGTATTTT
few	TRBJ2-5	12	.	TRBV7-2	CASSLGWETQYF	TGTGCCAGCAGCCTAGGGTGGGAGACCCAGTACTTC
.	TRBJ2-5	14	.	TRBV7-9	CASSPQVLQETQYF	TGTGCCAGCAGCCCACAGGTTCTCCAAGAGACCCAGTACTTC
.	TRBJ1-2	14	.	TRBV25-1	CASSELAGNYGYTF	TGTGCCAGCAGTGAATTAGCTGGGAACTATGGCTACACCTTC
.	TRBJ2-7	12	.	TRBV2	CASRDRNYEQYF	TGTGCCAGCAGGGACAGAAATTACGAGCAGTACTTC
.	TRBJ2-7	14	TRBD2	TRBV11-3	CASSLTSGAYEQYF	TGTGCCAGCAGTTTGACTAGCGGGGCCTACGAGCAGTACTTC
.	TRBJ2-7	15	TRBD2	TRBV6-5	CASSRRAGTGREQYF	TGTGCCAGCAGTAGGAGAGCGGGAACGGGGAGGGAGCAGTACTTC
.	TRBJ1-5	13	TRBD1	TRBV29-1	CSVAGQGNQPQHF	TGCAGCGTTGCCGGACAGGGCAATCAGCCCCAGCATTTT
.	TRBJ2-1	14	TRBD1	TRBV5-1	CASERDRGFNEQFF	TGCGCCAGCGAGCGGGACAGGGGCTTCAATGAGCAGTTCTTC
.	TRBJ2-7	15	.	TRBV5-8	CASSLQGGGPYEQYF	TGTGCCAGCAGCTTGCAGGGTGGGGGTCCCTACGAGCAGTACTTC
.	TRBJ1-4	14	.	TRBV7-2	CASSPQLGYEKLFF	TGTGCCAGCAGCCCTCAACTTGGGTATGAAAAACTGTTTTTT
.	TRBJ1-2	14	.	TRBV6-1	CASSEGPSLYGYTF	TGTGCCAGCAGTGAGGGACCAAGCCTTTATGGCTACACCTTC
.	TRBJ1-1	12	.	TRBV29-1	CSVLSGAPEAFF	TGCAGCGTTCTCTCAGGGGCCCCAGAAGCTTTCTTT
.	TRBJ2-1	13	.	TRBV2	CASSEAAVNEQFF	TGTGCCAGCAGTGAAGCGGCAGTCAATGAGCAGTTCTTC
once	TRBJ2-7	17	TRBD2	TRBV28	CASSSPMGGRAGYEQYF	TGTGCCAGCAGTTCCCCCATGGGCGGGAGGGCCGGTTACGAGCAGTACTTC
.	TRBJ1-1	13	TRBD1	TRBV6-1	CASRDRVGAEAFF	TGTGCCAGCAGGGACAGGGTTGGGGCTGAAGCTTTCTTT
.	TRBJ2-3	14	.	TRBV6-6	CASSLADRTDTQYF	TGTGCCAGCAGTTTAGCGGATCGCACAGATACGCAGTATTTT
.	TRBJ1-1	16	.	TRBV7-9	CASSLGGNGVNTEAFF	TGTGCCAGCAGCTTAGGGGGGAATGGGGTTAACACTGAAGCTTTCTTT
few	TRBJ2-5	13	.	TRBV7-2	CASSLWEEETQYF	TGTGCCAGCAGCTTATGGGAGGAGGAGACCCAGTACTTC
.	TRBJ2-7	15	TRBD2	TRBV5-1	CASSSTSGSRYEQYF	TGCGCCAGCAGCTCGACTAGCGGGAGTAGGTACGAGCAGTACTTC
.	TRBJ2-1	15	.	TRBV5-1	CASTQPRGSGNEQFF	TGCGCCAGCACCCAACCTCGAGGCAGCGGCAATGAGCAGTTCTTC
.	TRBJ2-1	13	.	TRBV2	CASKWGERNEQFF	TGTGCCAGCAAGTGGGGAGAGAGGAATGAGCAGTTCTTC
.	TRBJ1-1	12	.	TRBV7-2	CASSRGGTEAFF	TGTGCCAGCAGCCGGGGAGGCACTGAAGCTTTCTTT
few	TRBJ2-7	14	TRBD1	TRBV28	CASTDSTGGYEQYF	TGTGCCAGCACCGACTCGACAGGGGGCTACGAGCAGTACTTC
.	TRBJ2-7	15	.	TRBV28	CASSSGTVFFYEQYF	TGTGCCAGCAGCTCCGGGACGGTGTTTTTCTACGAGCAGTACTTC
.	TRBJ2-5	16	TRBD2	TRBV14	CASSQELGLATETQYF	TGTGCCAGCAGCCAGGAATTAGGACTAGCGACTGAGACCCAGTACTTC
.	TRBJ2-7	13	.	TRBV28	CASSLTTLYEQYF	TGTGCCAGCAGCCTGACTACCCTCTACGAGCAGTACTTC
.	TRBJ1-1	14	.	TRBV5-4	CASSLVERNTEAFF	TGTGCCAGCAGCTTGGTTGAACGGAACACTGAAGCTTTCTTT
once	TRBJ1-2	14	.	TRBV5-1	CASSTGLGNYGYTF	TGCGCCAGCTCAACAGGGTTAGGGAACTATGGCTACACCTTC
few	TRBJ2-4	19	.	TRBV7-8	CASSPVVSQGKGAKNIQYF	TGTGCCAGCAGCCCCGTAGTATCGCAAGGGAAGGGAGCCAAAAACATTCAGTACTTC
.	TRBJ2-2	12	.	TRBV5-1	CASSEGGGELFF	TGCGCCAGCAGCGAAGGTGGCGGGGAGCTGTTTTTT
.	TRBJ2-7	14	TRBD2	TRBV11-2	CASSLTSGGYEQYF	TGTGCCAGCAGCTTGACTAGCGGGGGTTACGAGCAGTACTTC